This TCR beta chain comes out of a study of a mutant IDH1 vaccine in newly diagnosed glioma. Turning to the study itself: Visit V12 was at week 35; visit V13 was at week 47. The study, taken as a whole, reports: No link was apparently found between pseudoprogression and changes in top peripheral T cell clonotypes.

Points on this clone: No antigen is known for it.

This CDR3 contains 13 residues. The germline V and J ends were trimmed by 6 bases and 4 bases, with 11 bases remaining between them. Germline V gene data show CDR1 as MNHEY and CDR2 as SVGAGI. Time point meaning: week 47, end of study. With topical imiquimod, each dose of the vaccine consisted of 300 ug of mutant IDH1 20-mer peptide. Eight vaccine doses were administered to patients at weeks 1, 3, 5, 7, 11, 15, 19 and 23. Assay used: immunoSEQ multiplex PCR; TCRdb lists only in-frame clones, some missing. The table has tens of thousands of clones, 81% seen once. Sequenced here: PBMCs, sampled from a glioma patient whose treatment included an IDH1 peptide vaccine. The genes are TRBV6-5 and TRBJ2-3; D remains unclear. The receptor was derived from a man aged 35 to 55 with glioma. CDR3: CASRLGWADTQYF. CDR3 DNA: TGTGCCAGCAGGCTAGGGTGGGCAGATACGCAGTATTTT.